These 19 T cell receptor beta chains came from one sample sequenced in a study of immune evolution from preneoplasia to lung adenocarcinoma. Repertoires were generated with immunoSEQ multiplex PCR, while TCRdb's copy carries only in-frame clones and drops some. The table lists about 21,000 clones, around 75% of them singletons. Sample: FFPE invasive lung adenocarcinoma tissue. These receptors came from a person aged 60 to 70 with lung adenocarcinoma.

This clone was detected only once. Compared with germline, one end of the junction differs, possibly owing to a read error. The chain employs TRBV7-7 and TRBJ1-3, with D hard to call. There are 16 residues in the CDR3. Germline CDR1 SSHAT, CDR2 FNYEAQ (reference sequence). For the CDR3, the DNA is TGTGCTAGCAGCTTAGAGAGGGCCCTCTCTGGAAACACCATATATTTT. It codes for CASSLERALSGNTIYF.

Concerning this clone itself: A read error may produce the germline difference seen at one junction end. This chain joins TRBV4-2 and TRBJ1-5; D unresolved. CDR1 and CDR2 from the germline V gene are LGHNA and YNFKEQ. There are 15 residues in the CDR3. CDR3 sequence: CASSQRAQQNQLQHF. CDR3 bases: TGTGCCAGCAGCCAGAGGGCCCAGCAGAATCAGCTCCAGCATTTT.

The chain joins TRBV7-8 to TRBJ2-1, with TRBD2 as a possible D gene (6 bases). The CDR3 has 12 amino acids. The V gene lost 5 bases and the J gene lost 4 bases, with 6 bases spanning the gap. Germline CDR1 and CDR2: SGHVS and FQNEAQ. CDR3 in DNA: TGTGCCAGCAGCGGGACTTACAATGAGCAGTTCTTC. It translates to CASSGTYNEQFF.

This chain links TRBV27 with TRBJ2-5, with D uncertain. The J call may be mistaken, given a closer DNA end match to TRBJ2-7. This CDR3 has 16 residues. The V gene's germline CDR1 is MNHEY and CDR2 SMNVEV (reference sequence). The CDR3 loop reads CASSQARSGTAYEQYF. CDR3 in DNA: TGTGCCAGCAGTCAAGCTCGGTCAGGTACCGCCTACGAGCAGTACTTC.

This clone was found a few times. The chain combines TRBV27 with TRBJ1-5; a weak D match, TRBD1 (5 bases). V lost 2 bases to trimming and J lost 3 bases, with 8 bases between them. The germline gives CDR1 MNHEY, CDR2 SMNVEV (reference sequence). This CDR3 has 14 residues. DNA for the CDR3: TGTGCCAGCAGTTTACAAGGGGACAATCAGCCCCAGCATTTT. It codes for CASSLQGDNQPQHF.

This clone was observed once. This sequence joins TRBV7-9 and TRBJ1-1, with D possibly TRBD1 on 6 matching bases. The germline V gene has CDR1 SEHNR and CDR2 FQNEAQ (reference sequence). V shed 5 bases and J shed 1 base, with 11 bases lying between them. CDR3 length: 14 residues. CDR3 amino acids: CASSLGTQNTEAFF. In nucleotides, the CDR3 is TGTGCCAGCAGCCTGGGGACACAGAACACTGAAGCTTTCTTT.

In its sample, this clone was seen a few times. Additional DNA sequences in this sample encode the identical CDR3. The CDR3: CASSFGTGGNQPQHF. CDR3 sequence (DNA): TGTGCCAGCAGCTTCGGGACAGGGGGCAATCAGCCCCAGCATTTT. V gene TRBV7-2 combines with J gene TRBJ1-5; 10 bases line up with TRBD1. Looked up from germline, CDR1 is SGHTA and CDR2 is FQGNSA. CDR3 size: 15 residues. V shed 3 bases and J 2 bases; nucleotides not matched to a gene: 1.

This clone was counted a few times. An end of the junction differs from the germline gene, which may be a read error. J is TRBJ2-4 and V is TRBV14, with 8 positions matching TRBD1. Germline CDR1 is SGHDN and CDR2 is FVKESK. The CDR3 is made up of 13 amino acids. CDR3 sequence: CASSQDNGDRFTF. Written as DNA, the CDR3 is TGTGCCAGCAGCCAAGATAACGGGGACAGGTTCACCTTC.

This chain joins TRBV11-2 and TRBJ2-5; 8 positions agree with TRBD1. The CDR3 has 16 residues. V lost 4 bases to trimming and J lost 5 bases; unmatched junction nucleotides: 12. Germline V gene lookup returns CDR1 SGHAT and CDR2 FQNNGV. CDR3 coding DNA: TGTGCCAGCAGCTCCAAGGACAGGGCCATCGGGGAGACCCAGTACTTC. Translating gives CASSSKDRAIGETQYF.

The V and J genes are TRBV4-1 and TRBJ2-7, with unresolved D. The V gene lost 4 bases and the J gene lost 1 base, with 11 bases spanning the gap. CDR1 MGHRA and CDR2 YSYEKL come from the germline V gene. CDR3 size: 14 residues. The CDR3 DNA reads TGCGCCAGCAGCCTCAGGACCGAGTCCTACGAGCAGTACTTC. Translation gives CASSLRTESYEQYF.

The chain uses TRBV6-1 and TRBJ2-3; perhaps TRBD2 as D (5 bases). This CDR3 region has 14 residues. CDR1 and CDR2 (germline): MNHNS, SASEGT. V lost 1 base to trimming and J lost 2 bases, with 7 bases between them. The CDR3 DNA reads TGTGCCAGCAGTGAAGGAGGGTTCACAGATACGCAGTATTTT. Translated, it gives CASSEGGFTDTQYF.

The chain is built from TRBV10-2 and TRBJ2-7; perhaps TRBD2 as D (5 bases). V lost 7 bases and J lost 3, with 19 bases in between. CDR1 WSHSY and CDR2 SAAADI come from the germline V gene. The CDR3 spans 15 residues. For the CDR3, the DNA is TGCGCCAGCACCCCGACGGGATCGGGCTTCTACGAGCAGTACTTC. This gives the protein CASTPTGSGFYEQYF.

A single count supports this clone. The V and J genes are TRBV27 and TRBJ2-6; D uncertain. CDR1 is MNHEY and CDR2 is SMNVEV in the germline V gene (reference sequence). Between the trimmed V and J ends, which lost 2 bases and 3 bases, there was a span of 5 bases. CDR3 size: 14 residues. The CDR3 nucleotides are TGTGCCAGCAGTTTAACGAGTGGGGCCAACGTCCTGACTTTC. Protein sequence: CASSLTSGANVLTF.

The chain couples TRBV11-2 to TRBJ2-1, with 10 bases that match TRBD1. V lost 1 base to trimming and J lost 12 bases; unmatched junction nucleotides: 6. Germline loops: CDR1 SGHAT, CDR2 FQNNGV. The CDR3 runs 14 residues. In nucleotides, the CDR3 is TGTGCCAGCAGCTTAGCTGGGACAGGGGCTGGGCAGTTCTTC. Residues: CASSLAGTGAGQFF.

The chain couples TRBV10-3 to TRBJ2-1, with D perhaps matching TRBD1 (5 bases). This CDR3 has 14 residues. Trimming shortened V by 0 bases and J by 4 bases, and 7 bases separated the two germline ends. Germline assignment: CDR1 ENHRY and CDR2 SYGVKD. CDR3 amino acids: CAISESDSYNEQFF. The CDR3 DNA sequence: TGTGCCATCAGTGAGTCTGACAGTTACAATGAGCAGTTCTTC.

V usage is TRBV5-6 and J usage is TRBJ1-5; the D gene is possibly TRBD1 (6 bases). The ends were cut back, 0 bases at V and 4 bases at J, with 8 bases in the middle. CDR1 and CDR2 (germline): SGHDT, YYEEEE. The CDR3 totals 14 residues. The CDR3 sequence: CASSLGTVNQPQHF. CDR3 nucleotide sequence: TGTGCCAGCAGCTTGGGGACAGTTAATCAGCCCCAGCATTTT.

The chain joins TRBV7-6 to TRBJ2-7, with D possibly matching TRBD2 (5 bases). The CDR3 consists of 14 residues. V lost 5 bases and J 7 bases, leaving 18 bases between the germline ends. Germline assignment: CDR1 SGHVS and CDR2 FNYEAQ. The CDR3 here is CASSRSGEGEEQYF. CDR3 in DNA: TGTGCCAGCAGCAGATCCGGGGAAGGAGAAGAGCAGTACTTC.

The genes are TRBV28 and TRBJ2-3; D unresolved. The CDR3 consists of 17 residues. The germline V gene encodes CDR1 MDHEN and CDR2 SYDVKM. V was clipped by 5 bases and J by 7 bases, with 25 bases between them. Here the CDR3 DNA reads TGTGCCAGCAGTGTCGGTCGGGTCCGAACATCGATTAATACGCAGTATTTT. Translated: CASSVGRVRTSINTQYF.

The chain uses TRBV12-5 and TRBJ1-1; D ambiguous. Between the trimmed V and J ends, which lost 1 base and 2 bases, there was a span of 20 bases. Per germline, CDR1 LGHNT and CDR2 FRNRAP. The CDR3 runs to 18 residues. The chain's CDR3 is CASGLGPGIGMFNTEAFF. In DNA form, the CDR3 reads TGTGCTAGTGGTTTGGGGCCGGGCATCGGAATGTTTAACACTGAAGCTTTCTTT.